This is a list of T cell receptor beta chains from one sample in a study of neoadjuvant anti-PD-1 for oral cavity cancer. Sequencing was performed with immunoSEQ multiplex PCR; in TCRdb, only in-frame clones are kept and a portion is missing. The repertoire holds 11,000 to 15,000 clones, with roughly 74% as singletons. The sequences come from PBMCs, collected after nivolumab (anti-PD-1) treatment. The receptors come from a person between 40 and 80 years old with oral cavity squamous cell carcinoma. The CDR3 runs from the conserved cysteine through the conserved F or W. D genes are given only for firm matches. Clone size is not always given. Where it is, it says once, few, many or a class for expanded clones.

abundance,v_gene,d_gene,j_gene,CDR3nt,CDR3aa
-,TRBV5-6,-,TRBJ2-3,TGTGCCAGCAGCTTGGTCCGACTAGAGACAGATACGCAGTATTTT,CASSLVRLETDTQYF
-,TRBV5-1,-,TRBJ2-7,TGCGCCAGCAGCTTGGAAACAGGAAATCGGTACGAGCAGTACTTC,CASSLETGNRYEQYF
-,TRBV11-2,TRBD1,TRBJ1-2,TGTGCCAGCAGCTTAGCAGGGGGCGGTTTATGGAACTATGGCTACACCTTC,CASSLAGGGLWNYGYTF
-,TRBV27,TRBD2,TRBJ2-7,TGTGCCAGCAGTTTAGGACTAGTAGGTAGTTACGAGCAGTACTTC,CASSLGLVGSYEQYF
-,TRBV11-3,-,TRBJ2-1,TGTGCCAGCAGCTTATGGGAGAATGAGCAGTTCTTC,CASSLWENEQFF
-,TRBV9,TRBD1,TRBJ2-3,TGTGCCAGCAGCCCTACGACAGGGGTAGATACGCAGTATTTT,CASSPTTGVDTQYF
-,TRBV7-3,-,TRBJ1-5,TGTGCCAGCAGCTTAATGTGGGGTCAGCCCCAGCATTTT,CASSLMWGQPQHF
-,TRBV7-8,-,TRBJ2-7,TGTGCCAGCAGCGCCACAGGGTTCGAGCAGTACTTC,CASSATGFEQYF
-,TRBV20-1,-,TRBJ2-1,TGCAGTGCCAGAACAGGGTCGGGGCAGTTCTTC,CSARTGSGQFF
once,TRBV27,-,TRBJ2-7,TGTGCCAGCAGTTTTCAGGGGTGGGCGTCCGAGCAGTACTTC,CASSFQGWASEQYF
-,TRBV9,-,TRBJ2-3,TGTGCCAGCAGCGAAAGAAGGGGAAGCACAGATACGCAGTATTTT,CASSERRGSTDTQYF
few,TRBV28,TRBD1,TRBJ1-5,TGTGCCAGCAGGGGGACAGTCGGAGGCAATCAGCCCCAGCATTTT,CASRGTVGGNQPQHF
-,TRBV7-9,-,TRBJ2-5,TGTGCCAGCAGCTTAACGGCTCCGGTGGAGACCCAGTACTTC,CASSLTAPVETQYF
-,TRBV6-5,-,TRBJ2-5,TGTGCCAGCAGTTATGGGGGAGGCCGAGAGACCCAGTACTTC,CASSYGGGRETQYF
-,TRBV5-4,-,TRBJ1-4,TGTGCCAGCAGCCCTTGGGGGGGAGGCTCTGAAAAACTGTTTTTT,CASSPWGGGSEKLFF
-,TRBV10-3,-,TRBJ2-7,TGTGCCATCGCCGAGGACGGCTACGAGCAGTACTTC,CAIAEDGYEQYF
-,TRBV10-3,TRBD1,TRBJ1-3,TGTGCCATCAGGCGGGACAGCCTCTCTGGAAACACCATATATTTT,CAIRRDSLSGNTIYF
-,TRBV9,TRBD2,TRBJ2-7,TGTGCCAGCAGCGTACTAGCGGACTCCTACGAGCAGTACTTC,CASSVLADSYEQYF
-,TRBV5-1,TRBD1,TRBJ1-1,TGCGCCAGCAGCTTGGGGGACAGGGGGCTTATTGAAGCTTTCTTT,CASSLGDRGLIEAFF
-,TRBV6-6,-,TRBJ1-1,TGTGCCAGCAGTTACAGGGATCGGGCTGAAGCTTTCTTT,CASSYRDRAEAFF
-,TRBV19,-,TRBJ1-2,TGTGCCAGTAGTATAGGCCAGCTCAACTATGGCTACACCTTC,CASSIGQLNYGYTF
few,TRBV9,-,TRBJ1-2,TGTGCCAGCAGCGTACGGGGGGCGGACTATGGCTACACCTTC,CASSVRGADYGYTF
-,TRBV5-1,TRBD2,TRBJ2-3,TGCGCCAGCAGCCCCGGGACTAGCGGGGGAGATACGCAGTATTTT,CASSPGTSGGDTQYF
-,TRBV6-5,TRBD2,TRBJ2-1,TGTGCCAGCAGTACAACTAGCGGCTCGGAGCAGTTCTTC,CASSTTSGSEQFF
-,TRBV7-2,TRBD2,TRBJ2-3,TGTGCCAGCAGCTTACACCCCCCCGGACTAGCGGGGGGACGGGATACGCAGTATTTT,CASSLHPPGLAGGRDTQYF
-,TRBV27,-,TRBJ1-1,TGTGCCAGCAGTACTGTGGGCACTGAAGCTTTCTTT,CASSTVGTEAFF
few,TRBV5-1,TRBD2,TRBJ2-3,TGCGCCAGCAGCCTCGGGACTAGCGGGGCAGATACGCAGTATTTT,CASSLGTSGADTQYF
-,TRBV25-1,-,TRBJ1-4,TGTGCCAGCAGTGAAAAATGGGGCCAACAGGAAAAACTGTTTTTT,CASSEKWGQQEKLFF
-,TRBV7-9,TRBD2,TRBJ2-5,TGTGCCAGCAGCAAAACCGGGGGGTCGGAGACCCAGTACTTC,CASSKTGGSETQYF
-,TRBV7-6,TRBD2,TRBJ2-2,TGTGCCAGCAGCTTAGTAGTAGCGGGAGACACCGGGGAGCTGTTTTTT,CASSLVVAGDTGELFF
-,TRBV10-2,TRBD1,TRBJ1-6,TGCGCCAGCCACGGACAGGGTCTAGGTTCACCCCTCCACTTT,CASHGQGLGSPLHF
-,TRBV5-4,-,TRBJ2-1,TGTGCCAGCAGCTTTGGGTCGTCTAGCCCGTTCTTC,CASSFGSSSPFF
-,TRBV7-8,-,TRBJ1-5,TGTGCCAGCAGCTTTGGGGACAGCAATCAGCCCCAGCATTTT,CASSFGDSNQPQHF
once,TRBV19,-,TRBJ1-1,TGTGCCAGTAGCATCATTATGGACACTGAAGCTTTCTTT,CASSIIMDTEAFF
-,TRBV7-8,-,TRBJ1-2,TGTGCCAGCAGCTTCGCCCGAGGTGTTGGGGGTTATGGCTACACCTTC,CASSFARGVGGYGYTF
-,TRBV25-1,-,TRBJ2-7,TGTGCCAGCAGTGAATCGGACCACACGCCAAACCCTCCCTACGAGCAGTACTTC,CASSESDHTPNPPYEQYF
-,TRBV10-2,-,TRBJ1-5,TGCGCCAGCACCTTGGGTAGCAATCAGCCCCAGCATTTT,CASTLGSNQPQHF
-,TRBV4-1,-,TRBJ1-4,TGCGCCAGCAGCCAAGGGTTGGGTTTAAAAGCGGTTGGTGAAAAACTGTTTTTT,CASSQGLGLKAVGEKLFF
once,TRBV27,-,TRBJ2-1,TGTGCCAGCAGTGCGACCCCTAGCTCCTACAATGAGCAGTTCTTC,CASSATPSSYNEQFF
-,TRBV28,-,TRBJ2-2,TGTGCCAGCAGTTTTTCGTCCCCGAACACCGGGGAGCTGTTTTTT,CASSFSSPNTGELFF
-,TRBV6-5,-,TRBJ2-3,TGTGCCAGCAGTCCCATAGCGGTAGGGACAGATACGCAGTATTTT,CASSPIAVGTDTQYF
-,TRBV27,TRBD1,TRBJ1-2,TGTGCCAGCAGTCCCCGGGACAGGGCCTATGGCTACACCTTC,CASSPRDRAYGYTF
few,TRBV30,TRBD1,TRBJ1-1,TGTGCCTGGAAACCCCAAATCCGGGACAGGGGAACTGAAGCTTTCTTT,CAWKPQIRDRGTEAFF
few,TRBV5-1,-,TRBJ2-7,TGCGCCAGCAGCTTGAACGGCCGCTACGAGCAGTACTTC,CASSLNGRYEQYF
-,TRBV19,-,TRBJ1-2,TGTGCCAGTATGTTCGGCAGGGCTGGTTATGGCTACACCTTC,CASMFGRAGYGYTF
-,TRBV11-2,-,TRBJ2-5,TGTGCCAGCAGCCCCCCGGGCGGGGTAGAGACCCAGTACTTC,CASSPPGGVETQYF
-,TRBV28,-,TRBJ1-5,TGTGCCAGCAGTTTACGCGGGACGGGGAGTGGTCAGCCCCAGCATTTT,CASSLRGTGSGQPQHF
-,TRBV4-1,-,TRBJ2-7,TGCGCCAGCAGCCCGGAGGGGCGCGGGCCTTACTCCTACGAGCAGTACTTC,CASSPEGRGPYSYEQYF
-,TRBV9,-,TRBJ2-7,TGTGCCAGCAGCGTAAGGCCCCAGGGTGGGGAGCAGTACTTC,CASSVRPQGGEQYF
few,TRBV11-2,-,TRBJ1-2,TGTGCCAGCAGACGCCCGGGGGCGGCCCAAGGTGGCTACACCTTC,CASRRPGAAQGGYTF
-,TRBV6-5,-,TRBJ1-2,TGTGCCAGCAGTGGACTTGAAACAGGACGCAGGCTCACCTTC,CASSGLETGRRLTF
-,TRBV6-5,-,TRBJ1-2,TGTGCCAGCAGACCCCGGTCCGGGTTAGGCTACACCTTC,CASRPRSGLGYTF